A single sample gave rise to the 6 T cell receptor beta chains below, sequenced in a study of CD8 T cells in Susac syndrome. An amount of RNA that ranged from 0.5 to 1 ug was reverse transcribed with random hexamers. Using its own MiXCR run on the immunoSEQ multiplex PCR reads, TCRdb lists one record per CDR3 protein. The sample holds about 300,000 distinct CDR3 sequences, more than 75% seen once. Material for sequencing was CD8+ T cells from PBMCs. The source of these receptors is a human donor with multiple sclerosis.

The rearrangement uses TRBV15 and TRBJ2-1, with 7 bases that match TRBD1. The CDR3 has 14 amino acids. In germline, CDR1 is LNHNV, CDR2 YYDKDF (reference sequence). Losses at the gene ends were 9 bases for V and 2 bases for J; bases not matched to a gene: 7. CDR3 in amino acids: CATTNRGTYNEQFF. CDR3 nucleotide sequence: TGTGCCACTACCAACAGGGGCACCTACAATGAGCAGTTCTTC.

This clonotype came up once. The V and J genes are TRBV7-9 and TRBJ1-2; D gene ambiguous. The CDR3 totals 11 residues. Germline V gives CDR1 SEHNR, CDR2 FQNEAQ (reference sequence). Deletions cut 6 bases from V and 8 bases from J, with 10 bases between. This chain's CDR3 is CASRRREGYTF. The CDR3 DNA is TGTGCCAGCAGACGGCGGGAGGGCTACACCTTC.

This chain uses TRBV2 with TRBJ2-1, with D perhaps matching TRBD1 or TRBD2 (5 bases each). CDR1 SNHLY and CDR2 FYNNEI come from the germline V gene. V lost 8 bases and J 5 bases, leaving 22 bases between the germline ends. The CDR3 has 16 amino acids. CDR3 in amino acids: CASGRSSWDGDNEQFF. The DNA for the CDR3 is TGTGCCAGCGGACGAAGTTCGTGGGACGGGGACAATGAGCAGTTCTTC.

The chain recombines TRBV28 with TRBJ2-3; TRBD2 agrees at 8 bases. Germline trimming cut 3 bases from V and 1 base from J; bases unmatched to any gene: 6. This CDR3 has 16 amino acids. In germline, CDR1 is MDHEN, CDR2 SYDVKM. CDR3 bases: TGTGCCAGCAGTTTGCTAGCGGGCCCCGGCACAGATACGCAGTATTTT. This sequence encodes CASSLLAGPGTDTQYF.

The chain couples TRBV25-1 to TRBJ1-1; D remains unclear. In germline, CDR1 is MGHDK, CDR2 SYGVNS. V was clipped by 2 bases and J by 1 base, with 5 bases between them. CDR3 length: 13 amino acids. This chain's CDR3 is CASSEKRNTEAFF. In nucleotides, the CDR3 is TGTGCCAGCAGTGAAAAGAGGAACACTGAAGCTTTCTTT.

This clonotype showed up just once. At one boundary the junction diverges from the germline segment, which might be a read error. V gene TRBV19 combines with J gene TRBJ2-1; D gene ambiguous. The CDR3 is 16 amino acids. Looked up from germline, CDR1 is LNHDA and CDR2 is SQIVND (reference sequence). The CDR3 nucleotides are TGTGCCAGTAGTATGGAAGGCTTAAGCTCCCACAATGAGCAGTTCTTC. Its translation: CASSMEGLSSHNEQFF.